This T cell receptor beta chain is from a study of blood T cell repertoires in COVID-19. Study overall: The United States, Italy and Spain supplied acute and convalescent COVID-19 samples. Sample material is recorded as cDNA or gDNA derived from T cells, B-cell-depleted T cells, or PBMCs.

Per the original data handling: How many nucleated cells were present was estimated from reference gene primer amplification. Repertoires were generated with immunoSEQ multiplex PCR, while TCRdb's copy carries only in-frame clones and drops some. V, J and clone size are those of that table, while D and trimming were read from the DNA. Of around 150,000 clones listed, 75% to 85% are singletons. The CDR3 length is 12 residues. The V gene's germline CDR1 is LNHDA and CDR2 SQIVND (reference sequence). V lost 3 bases and J 7 bases, leaving 6 bases between the germline ends. Of note for this clone: Other DNA sequences from this sample encode an identical CDR3 as well.

The receptor was derived from a woman at least 80 years old with active or convalescent COVID-19. The chain joins TRBV19 to TRBJ2-2, with D possibly TRBD1 on 6 matching bases. The sample taken for sequencing was peripheral blood. CDR3 region: CASSIRGGELFF. The CDR3, as DNA: TGTGCCAGTAGTATCAGGGGCGGGGAGCTGTTTTTT. Based on the CDR3 plus reference TRBV19 and TRBJ2-2, the full variable domain is DGGITQSPKYLFRKEGQNVTLSCEQNLNHDAMYWYRQDPGQGLRLIYYSQIVNDFQKGDIAEGYSVSREKKESFPLTVTSAQKNPTAFYLCASSIRGGELFFGEGSRLTVL.